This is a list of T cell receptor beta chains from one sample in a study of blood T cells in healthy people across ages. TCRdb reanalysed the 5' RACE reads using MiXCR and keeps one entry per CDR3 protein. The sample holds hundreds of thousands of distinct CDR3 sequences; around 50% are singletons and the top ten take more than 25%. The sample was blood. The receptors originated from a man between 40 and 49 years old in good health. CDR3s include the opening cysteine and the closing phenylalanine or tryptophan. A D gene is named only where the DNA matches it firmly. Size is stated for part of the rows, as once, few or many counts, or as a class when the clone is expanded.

CSISNGVVGETQYF	TGCAGCATTTCCAACGGGGTAGTAGGCGAGACCCAGTACTTC	TRBV29-1	.	TRBJ2-5	.
CSARPLGRYEQFF	TGCAGTGCTAGACCCTTGGGCCGGTATGAGCAGTTCTTC	TRBV20-1	.	TRBJ2-1	.
CASSLEVRDRGLDTQYF	TGTGCCAGCAGCTTAGAGGTGCGGGACAGGGGGCTGGATACGCAGTATTTT	TRBV7-2	.	TRBJ2-3	TRBD1
CASRKPGQGDYEQYF	TGTGCCAGCAGGAAGCCGGGACAGGGCGACTACGAGCAGTACTTC	TRBV11-2	few	TRBJ2-7	TRBD1
CASSPRTDVYGYTF	TGTGCCAGCAGTCCCAGGACGGATGTCTATGGCTACACCTTC	TRBV6-5	.	TRBJ1-2	.
CATSEDTRPGNEQFF	TGTGCCACCAGTGAAGACACTCGCCCCGGGAATGAGCAGTTCTTC	TRBV24-1	.	TRBJ2-1	.
CASSLDGTGHEKLFF	TGCGCCAGCAGCCTGGACGGGACAGGGCATGAAAAACTGTTTTTT	TRBV5-1	once	TRBJ1-4	TRBD1
CASSQDFGLAGGYYNEQFF	TGCGCCAGCAGCCAAGATTTCGGACTAGCGGGAGGCTACTACAATGAGCAGTTCTTC	TRBV4-3	.	TRBJ2-1	TRBD2
CSAFKGGSTDTQYF	TGCAGCGCCTTTAAAGGGGGGAGCACAGATACGCAGTATTTT	TRBV29-1	.	TRBJ2-3	.
CASSPLGAGDYNEQFF	TGTGCCAGCAGCCCCCTAGGAGCGGGGGACTACAATGAGCAGTTCTTC	TRBV7-3	.	TRBJ2-1	TRBD2
CSAAGDRAYNEQYF	TGCAGCGCTGCCGGAGACAGGGCTTACAATGAGCAGTACTTC	TRBV29-1	many	TRBJ2-7	TRBD1
CASSYQGRQGGETQYF	TGTGCCAGCAGCTACCAGGGACGACAGGGAGGAGAGACCCAGTACTTC	TRBV6-5	few	TRBJ2-5	.
CASSYRRTSSLGGANVLTF	TGTGCCAGCAGTTACAGGAGGACTAGTTCACTCGGTGGGGCCAACGTCCTGACTTTC	TRBV6-5	few	TRBJ2-6	TRBD2
CASSLARTPAGSEQYF	TGTGCCAGCAGCTTAGCCCGAACCCCAGCGGGTAGCGAGCAGTACTTC	TRBV7-2	.	TRBJ2-7	.
CASSYAAGANYGYTF	TGTGCCAGCAGTTACGCGGCCGGAGCTAACTATGGCTACACCTTC	TRBV6-6	.	TRBJ1-2	.
CSARIPQKGFNYGYTF	TGCAGTGCTAGAATACCTCAGAAGGGTTTTAATTATGGCTACACCTTC	TRBV20-1	.	TRBJ1-2	.
CSASQGGTDTQYF	TGCAGCGCCTCACAGGGGGGCACAGATACGCAGTATTTT	TRBV29-1	few	TRBJ2-3	TRBD1
CASSLGPAATQYF	TGTGCCAGCAGTTTGGGACCAGCAGCTACGCAGTATTTT	TRBV27	.	TRBJ2-3	.
CASSLSGGRPSYNEQFF	TGTGCCAGCAGTTTATCTGGCGGGAGGCCGTCCTACAATGAGCAGTTCTTC	TRBV27	.	TRBJ2-1	TRBD2
CASSGLGQGNQPQHF	TGTGCCAGCAGTGGGCTCGGACAAGGCAATCAGCCCCAGCATTTT	TRBV2	.	TRBJ1-5	.
CSAGGRGDSYNEQFF	TGCAGTGCCGGGGGGCGGGGGGACTCCTACAATGAGCAGTTCTTC	TRBV20-1	.	TRBJ2-1	TRBD2
CASSLAHGATGELGTQYF	TGTGCCAGCAGCTTAGCCCACGGGGCCACAGGGGAGTTAGGGACCCAGTACTTC	TRBV11-2	.	TRBJ2-5	TRBD1
CSGLQGDTEAFF	TGCAGCGGGCTCCAGGGGGACACTGAAGCTTTCTTT	TRBV29-1	.	TRBJ1-1	TRBD1
CASSFTYQETQYF	TGTGCCAGCAGTTTCACGTACCAAGAGACCCAGTACTTC	TRBV28	.	TRBJ2-5	.
CASSQGGGGGLNEQYF	TGCGCCAGCAGCCAAGGGGGAGGGGGCGGCTTAAACGAGCAGTACTTC	TRBV4-1	.	TRBJ2-7	.
CSARDPGLGTQYF	TGCAGTGCTAGAGATCCAGGGTTGGGTACGCAGTATTTT	TRBV20-1	.	TRBJ2-3	.
CASSPPGTQKETQYF	TGTGCCAGCAGCCCTCCAGGGACGCAGAAAGAGACCCAGTACTTC	TRBV7-9	.	TRBJ2-5	.
CASSLRGPDLQETQYF	TGTGCCAGCAGCCTTAGGGGCCCCGACCTGCAAGAGACCCAGTACTTC	TRBV7-3	few	TRBJ2-5	.
CSTSGAGVNGELFF	TGCAGCACCTCTGGGGCAGGGGTTAACGGGGAGCTGTTTTTT	TRBV29-1	.	TRBJ2-2	.
CASSRNPNSPLHF	TGTGCCAGCAGTCGTAATCCGAATTCACCCCTCCACTTT	TRBV27	.	TRBJ1-6	.
CSVEGLADYNEQFF	TGCAGCGTTGAAGGACTAGCGGACTACAATGAGCAGTTCTTC	TRBV29-1	.	TRBJ2-1	TRBD2
CSAKPDSNTGELFF	TGCAGTGCTAAACCCGACTCGAACACCGGGGAGCTGTTTTTT	TRBV20-1	few	TRBJ2-2	.
CASSADSFSYNEQFF	TGTGCCAGCAGCGCGGACAGTTTCTCCTACAATGAGCAGTTCTTC	TRBV9	.	TRBJ2-1	.
CASSFLDRSYTDTQYF	TGTGCCAGCAGTTTTCTTGACAGGAGTTACACAGATACGCAGTATTTT	TRBV6-5	.	TRBJ2-3	.
CSERYRVGKNNEQFF	TGCAGCGAGCGATACAGGGTGGGGAAGAACAATGAGCAGTTCTTC	TRBV29-1	.	TRBJ2-1	.
CASSLTGRDEQYF	TGTGCCAGCAGTTTAACAGGGAGGGACGAGCAGTACTTC	TRBV28	.	TRBJ2-7	.
CASSSRTSTEQFF	TGTGCCAGCAGCTCGAGGACTAGCACTGAGCAGTTCTTC	TRBV7-3	.	TRBJ2-1	TRBD2
CASGLVRNNEQFF	TGTGCTAGTGGTTTGGTAAGAAACAATGAGCAGTTCTTC	TRBV12-5	.	TRBJ2-1	.
CASSLAGGRPADTQYF	TGTGCCAGCAGTTTAGCGGGAGGGCGTCCAGCAGATACGCAGTATTTT	TRBV27	.	TRBJ2-3	TRBD2
CAISEEVAGRDEQFF	TGTGCCATCAGTGAGGAGGTAGCGGGGAGGGATGAGCAGTTCTTC	TRBV10-3	.	TRBJ2-1	TRBD2
CASSQDLRAADTQYF	TGTGCCAGCAGCCAAGATTTGAGGGCAGCAGATACGCAGTATTTT	TRBV14	.	TRBJ2-3	.
CASRVLAKNIQYF	TGTGCCAGCAGGGTCTTAGCCAAAAACATTCAGTACTTC	TRBV6-5	.	TRBJ2-4	.
CASSLEGQGNGYTF	TGTGCCAGCAGTTTAGAAGGGCAGGGGAATGGCTACACCTTC	TRBV12-3/TRBV12-4	.	TRBJ1-2	.
CASGLGGKETQYF	TGTGCTAGTGGTTTGGGCGGGAAAGAGACCCAGTACTTC	TRBV12-5	.	TRBJ2-5	.
CASSAGGLAGGSYNEQFF	TGTGCCAGCAGCGCGGGGGGACTAGCGGGAGGGAGCTACAATGAGCAGTTCTTC	TRBV11-2	.	TRBJ2-1	TRBD2
CASRADSNYGYTF	TGTGCCAGCCGCGCAGATTCTAACTATGGCTACACCTTC	TRBV2	.	TRBJ1-2	.
CASSRGGRVFETQYF	TGTGCCAGCAGTCGGGGGGGGCGCGTATTTGAGACCCAGTACTTC	TRBV28	few	TRBJ2-5	TRBD2